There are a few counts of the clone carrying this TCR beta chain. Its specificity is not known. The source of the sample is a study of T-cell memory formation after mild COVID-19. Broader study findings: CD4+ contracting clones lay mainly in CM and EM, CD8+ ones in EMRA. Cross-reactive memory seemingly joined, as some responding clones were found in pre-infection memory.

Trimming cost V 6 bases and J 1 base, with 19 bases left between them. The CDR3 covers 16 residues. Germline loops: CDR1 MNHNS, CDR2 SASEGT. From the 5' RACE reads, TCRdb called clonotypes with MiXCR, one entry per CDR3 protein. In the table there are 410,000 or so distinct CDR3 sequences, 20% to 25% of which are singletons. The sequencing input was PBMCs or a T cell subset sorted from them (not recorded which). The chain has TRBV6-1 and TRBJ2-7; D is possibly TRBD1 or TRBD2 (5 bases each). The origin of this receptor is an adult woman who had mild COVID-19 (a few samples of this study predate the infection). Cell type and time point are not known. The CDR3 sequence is CASSLTRGLRSYEQYF. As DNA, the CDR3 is TGTGCCAGCAGCCTAACTAGGGGATTGAGGTCCTACGAGCAGTACTTC.